What follows are 29 T cell receptor beta chains derived from one specimen sequenced in a study of blood T cell repertoires in COVID-19. Generated by immunoSEQ multiplex PCR, the TCRdb table keeps only in-frame clones and is missing some. Found here are 95,000 to 100,000 clones, less than 85% of them singletons; the top ten hold about 1.7%. The sequenced material came from peripheral blood. The source of these receptors is a woman between 65 and 79 years old with active or convalescent COVID-19.

The chain is built from TRBV21-1 and TRBJ1-4; no DNA check was done on the table's D call, TRBD1. TRBV21-1 is given as a pseudogene. This CDR3 contains 15 residues. The chain's CDR3 is CASSTQEGAGEKLFF. The CDR3 bases are TGTGCCAGCAGCACCCAGGAGGGGGCGGGTGAAAAACTGTTTTTT.

The CDR3 sequence is CASSLGGGDNSPLHF. The CDR3 DNA reads TGTGCCAGCAGCTTGGGAGGGGGCGATAATTCACCCCTCCACTTT. The V and J genes are TRBV5-4 and TRBJ1-6, with 7 nucleotides matching TRBD1. With V trimmed by 0 bases and J by 5 bases, 2 bases remained unmatched. CDR1 is SGHNT, CDR2 YYREEE, per germline (reference sequence). This CDR3 spans 15 amino acids. Full variable domain (remainder filled in from reference TRBV5-4 and TRBJ1-6): ETGVTQSPTHLIKTRGQQVTLRCSSQSGHNTVSWYQQALGQGPQFIFQYYREEENGRGNFPPRFSGLQFPNYSSELNVNALELDDSALYLCASSLGGGDNSPLHFGNGTRLTVT.

The J gene is TRBJ2-4, the V gene TRBV3-1 (or the pseudogene TRBV3-2), with a weak D call TRBD2 (7 bases). The CDR3 is 15 residues long. Trimming shortened V by 4 bases and J by 9 bases, and 19 bases separated the two germline ends. Germline V lookup: CDR1 LGHDT, CDR2 YNNKEL (reference sequence). The CDR3 DNA sequence: TGTGCCAGCAGCCCAGGTGGGGGGGCAAGTTTCATTCAGTACTTC. It encodes CASSPGGGASFIQYF.

The V call is TRBV4-3, the J call TRBJ2-3, with 7 nucleotides matching TRBD2. The CDR3 loop spans 15 amino acids. The J segment lost 3 bases and the V segment lost 2 bases, leaving 5 bases of the junction unmatched. Germline CDR1 and CDR2: LGHNA and YSLEER. The CDR3 loop reads CASSQSGLLTDTQYF. The DNA for the CDR3 is TGCGCCAGCAGCCAATCGGGACTACTTACAGATACGCAGTATTTT.

CDR3 sequence (DNA): TGTGCCAGCAGTTCCGACAGCCTGCAGCCCCAGCATTTT. This translates into CASSSDSLQPQHF. This rearrangement joins TRBV6-5 to TRBJ1-5; tentatively, D is TRBD1 (5 bases). The CDR3 is 13 amino acids. The germline V gene encodes CDR1 MNHEY and CDR2 SVGAGI. V lost 4 bases, J lost 7 bases, and 11 bases lay in between.

This chain's CDR3 is CASSIRRGLGNTIYF. The CDR3 coding sequence is TGTGCCAGTAGTATAAGGCGAGGGCTTGGAAACACCATATATTTT. V and J are TRBV19 and TRBJ1-3, with D uncertain. CDR3 length: 15 amino acids. The V gene's germline CDR1 is LNHDA and CDR2 SQIVND (reference sequence). The V end was cut by 2 bases, the J end by 3 bases, with 11 bases between.

The CDR3 loop is CASSRSLAGPYEQYF. DNA of the CDR3: TGTGCCAGCTCACGTAGTCTAGCGGGACCCTACGAGCAGTACTTC. The chain is built from TRBV18 and TRBJ2-7, with TRBD2 identical over 9 bases. The CDR3 loop spans 15 amino acids. Per the germline V gene, CDR1 is KGHSH and CDR2 is LQKENI. The trim removed 4 bases at V and 2 bases at J, leaving 6 bases unmatched.

The J gene is TRBJ2-1, the V gene TRBV14, with 8 bases matching TRBD1. CDR3 length: 15 residues. Per the germline V gene, CDR1 is SGHDN and CDR2 is FVKESK. Losses at the gene ends were 4 bases for V and 2 bases for J; bases not matched to a gene: 4. CDR3 in amino acids: CASSPGTGPYNEQFF. The CDR3 DNA reads TGTGCCAGCAGCCCCGGGACAGGCCCCTACAATGAGCAGTTCTTC.

This chain joins TRBV28 and TRBJ1-2; 7 bases line up with TRBD1. CDR1 MDHEN and CDR2 SYDVKM come from the germline V gene. V lost 6 bases, J lost 4 bases, and 14 bases stayed unmatched. The CDR3 is 16 residues long. As DNA, the CDR3 is TGTGCCAGCAGCCGAGGGGGCGTCGGATTAAGCTATGGCTACACCTTC. Encoded protein: CASSRGGVGLSYGYTF.

The V call is TRBV6-2 or TRBV6-3, the J call TRBJ2-7; D is perhaps TRBD1 (5 bases). Trimming stripped 2 bases from V and 0 bases from J, with 8 bases between. Germline assignment: CDR1 MNHEY and CDR2 SVGEGT. The CDR3 is 14 amino acids. DNA of the CDR3: TGTGCCAGCAGTTACCCGGACAACTCCTACGAGCAGTACTTC. Its translation is CASSYPDNSYEQYF.

The V and J genes are TRBV9 and TRBJ2-5, with 10 bases matching TRBD2. There are 15 residues in the CDR3. V lost 4 bases, J lost 0 bases, and 3 bases stayed unmatched. Germline assignment: CDR1 SGDLS and CDR2 YYNGEE. CDR3 in amino acids: CASSPAGGYQETQYF. DNA of the CDR3: TGTGCCAGCAGCCCAGCGGGGGGGTACCAAGAGACCCAGTACTTC.

The V call is TRBV5-5, the J call TRBJ2-1, with 10 nucleotides matching TRBD1. This CDR3 has 16 residues. The germline CDR1 and CDR2 sequences are SGHKS and YYEKEE (reference sequence). With 0 bases clipped from V and 1 base from J, the junction kept 1 base outside the gene matches. DNA for the CDR3: TGTGCCAGCAGCTTGGGACAGGGGGCTTCCTACAATGAGCAGTTCTTC. This encodes CASSLGQGASYNEQFF.

This rearrangement joins TRBV4-1 to TRBJ2-5; D perhaps matches TRBD1 (6 bases). The CDR3 runs 15 residues. Trimming stripped 0 bases from V and 4 bases from J, with 12 bases between. Per germline, CDR1 MGHRA and CDR2 YSYEKL. CDR3 sequence: CASSQDGTGRETQYF. The DNA for the CDR3 is TGCGCCAGCAGCCAAGATGGAACAGGGAGAGAGACCCAGTACTTC.

The chain uses TRBV3-1 (or the pseudogene TRBV3-2) and TRBJ1-1; a possible D gene is TRBD1 (5 bases). V shed 6 bases and J shed 7 bases, with 15 bases lying between them. The CDR3 is 13 amino acids. Germline values: CDR1 LGHDT, CDR2 YNNKEL (reference sequence). The CDR3 is CASRRGTKGEAFF. In DNA, the CDR3 is TGTGCCAGCAGAAGGGGAACCAAGGGTGAAGCTTTCTTT.

The chain employs TRBV6-2 or TRBV6-3 and TRBJ2-7; 9 bases are a match to TRBD2. Germline-derived CDR1 and CDR2 are MNHEY and SVGEGT. The J segment lost 5 bases and the V segment lost 2 bases, leaving 7 bases of the junction unmatched. The CDR3 has 15 amino acids. CDR3 in amino acids: CASSYEGLAGNEQYF. CDR3 nucleotide sequence: TGTGCCAGCAGTTACGAGGGTCTAGCGGGAAACGAGCAGTACTTC.

This clone was found a few times. The chain combines TRBV19 with TRBJ1-2; D is uncertain. The V and J ends lost 4 bases and 5 bases respectively, with 17 bases between them. The CDR3 has 15 amino acids. Germline V gene lookup returns CDR1 LNHDA and CDR2 SQIVND (reference sequence). The CDR3 DNA reads as TGTGCCAGTAGTACCTGGCGGGGAAGCCGATATGGCTACACCTTC. Residues: CASSTWRGSRYGYTF.

This chain joins TRBV5-1 and TRBJ2-2; D is possibly TRBD2 (5 bases). V lost 2 bases and J lost 5, with 13 bases in between. Germline values: CDR1 SGHRS, CDR2 YFSETQ. The CDR3 contains 15 residues. CDR3 protein: CASSFGVGLTGELFF. The CDR3 bases are TGCGCCAGCAGCTTCGGGGTAGGCTTGACCGGGGAGCTGTTTTTT.

This chain joins TRBV7-8 and TRBJ2-7; 9 bases are a match to TRBD2. After removal of 5 bases from V and 4 bases from J, the junction contained 9 bases not matched to a gene. The germline V gene has CDR1 SGHVS and CDR2 FQNEAQ. This CDR3 has 15 residues. CDR3 protein: CASSISGSSHYEQYF. Here the CDR3 DNA reads TGTGCCAGCAGCATTAGCGGGAGTTCTCATTACGAGCAGTACTTC.

The chain links TRBV24-1 to TRBJ2-1, with 11 bases matching TRBD1. This CDR3 is 15 amino acids long. J lost 5 bases, V lost 3 bases, and 2 bases had no gene match. The V gene's germline CDR1 is KGHDR and CDR2 SFDVKD. The CDR3 DNA is TGTGCCACCAGTGATCCGGGACAGGGGGACAATGAGCAGTTCTTC. Translating it yields CATSDPGQGDNEQFF.

The chain uses TRBV28 and TRBJ1-2; 7 bases align to TRBD1. Germline values: CDR1 MDHEN, CDR2 SYDVKM. The CDR3 sequence is 13 residues long. The ends lost 5 bases at V and 7 bases at J; junction bases unmatched: 7. CDR3 amino acids: CASSPTRQGGYTF. CDR3 bases: TGTGCCAGCAGTCCTACCCGACAGGGTGGCTACACCTTC.

This chain uses TRBV3-1 (or the pseudogene TRBV3-2) with TRBJ2-7; TRBD1 matches at 7 bases. V dropped 0 bases and J dropped 1; count of bases not matched to a gene: 9. CDR3 size: 17 residues. Germline CDR1 LGHDT, CDR2 YNNKEL (reference sequence). CDR3 amino acids: CASSQESRQGVSYEQYF. In DNA form, the CDR3 reads TGTGCCAGCAGCCAAGAGAGCCGACAGGGTGTTTCCTACGAGCAGTACTTC.

The gene calls are TRBV3-1 (or the pseudogene TRBV3-2) and TRBJ1-5; TRBD1 is a possible D gene (5 bases). The V end was cut by 1 base, the J end by 6 bases, with 7 bases between. Germline loops: CDR1 LGHDT, CDR2 YNNKEL (reference sequence). The CDR3 consists of 13 residues. CDR3 DNA: TGTGCCAGCAGCCAAGCCAGGGTTCAGCCCCAGCATTTT. Translating it yields CASSQARVQPQHF.

The rearrangement uses TRBV24-1 and TRBJ2-1; 8 nucleotides match TRBD2. The CDR3 is 14 amino acids. The germline CDR1 and CDR2 sequences are KGHDR and SFDVKD. With 7 bases clipped from V and 2 bases from J, the junction kept 3 bases outside the gene matches. The CDR3 loop reads CATSIAGPYNEQFF. For the CDR3, the DNA is TGTGCCACCAGCATAGCGGGGCCCTACAATGAGCAGTTCTTC.

The chain has TRBV10-3 and TRBJ1-5; D is ambiguous. Trimming removed 2 bases from V and 4 bases from J, with 3 bases in between. The length of the CDR3 is 12 residues. Germline loops: CDR1 ENHRY, CDR2 SYGVKD. Here the CDR3 DNA reads TGTGCCATCAGTGAGGTAAATCAGCCCCAGCATTTT. Its protein product is CAISEVNQPQHF.

This chain links TRBV9 with TRBJ2-4; D ambiguous. V lost 3 bases, J lost 6 bases, and 7 bases lay in between. Per the germline V gene, CDR1 is SGDLS and CDR2 is YYNGEE. The CDR3 loop spans 12 amino acids. The CDR3 DNA follows: TGTGCCAGCAGCGCCTCAGGAAACATTCAGTACTTC. It codes for CASSASGNIQYF.

The DNA for the CDR3 is TGTGCCAGCAGCCCATTTGTTATGGCCGACACTGAAGCTTTCTTT. It yields the protein CASSPFVMADTEAFF. This chain joins TRBV11-2 and TRBJ1-1; D is ambiguous. V shed 5 bases and J shed 3 bases, with 16 bases lying between them. The CDR3 has 15 amino acids. Germline values: CDR1 SGHAT, CDR2 FQNNGV.

A single count supports this clone. The V and J genes are TRBV30 and TRBJ2-1; D is unclear. There are 14 residues in the CDR3. Trimming took off 4 bases at V and 0 bases at J, with 10 bases between the two ends. Per the germline V gene, CDR1 is GTSNPN and CDR2 is SVGIG (reference sequence). CDR3 nucleotides: TGTGCCTGGACGAGCGCAAGCTCCTACAATGAGCAGTTCTTC. Translation: CAWTSASSYNEQFF.

The chain carries TRBV7-2 and TRBJ2-5, with TRBD1 matching over 9 bases. CDR3 length equals 16 residues. CDR1 SGHTA and CDR2 FQGNSA come from the germline V gene. Germline trimming cut 5 bases from V and 3 bases from J; bases unmatched to any gene: 10. CDR3 coding DNA: TGTGCCAGCAGCCCACCACCCGGACAGGGGAAAGAGACCCAGTACTTC. It encodes CASSPPPGQGKETQYF.

The chain joins TRBV19 to TRBJ1-4, with 10 bases lining up with TRBD1. CDR1 LNHDA and CDR2 SQIVND come from the germline V gene (reference sequence). The CDR3 is made up of 15 amino acids. Trimming at V came to 3 bases and at J to 6 bases, leaving 4 bases not matched to a gene. CDR3 bases: TGTGCCAGTAGTATGACCGGGACAGGGGATGAAAAACTGTTTTTT. It encodes CASSMTGTGDEKLFF.